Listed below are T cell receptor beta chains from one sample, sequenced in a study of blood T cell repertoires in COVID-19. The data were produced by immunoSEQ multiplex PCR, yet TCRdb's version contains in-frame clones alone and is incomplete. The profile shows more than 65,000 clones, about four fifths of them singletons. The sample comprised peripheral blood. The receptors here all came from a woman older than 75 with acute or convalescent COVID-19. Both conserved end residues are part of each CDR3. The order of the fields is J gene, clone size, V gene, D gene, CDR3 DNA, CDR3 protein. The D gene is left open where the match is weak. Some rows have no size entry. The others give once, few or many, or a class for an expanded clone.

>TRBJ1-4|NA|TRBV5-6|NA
TGTGCCAGCAGCACCCTTTTTTCGGGGTCGGATGAAAAACTGTTTTTT
CASSTLFSGSDEKLFF
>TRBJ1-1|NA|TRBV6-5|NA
TGTGCCAGCAGTTCCATAAGAACCCGAATCGGGGCTTTCTTT
CASSSIRTRIGAFF
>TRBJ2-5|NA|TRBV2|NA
TGTGCCAGCAGTGCTTGGGCTGTCCACCCGTACCAAGAGACCCAGTACTTC
CASSAWAVHPYQETQYF
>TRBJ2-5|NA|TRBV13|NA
TGTGCCAGCAGCTTAGGCGGGAGAGAGACCCAGTACTTC
CASSLGGRETQYF
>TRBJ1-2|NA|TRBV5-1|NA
TGCGCCAGCAGCTTGTGGCAGGGGTCTGGCTACACCTTC
CASSLWQGSGYTF
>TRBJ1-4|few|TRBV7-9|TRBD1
TGTGCCAGCAGCTTATCGGCAGGGGGTGAAAAACTGTTTTTT
CASSLSAGGEKLFF
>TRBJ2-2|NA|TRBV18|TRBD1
TGTGCCAGCTCACTAACAGGGGCCGGGGAGCTGTTTTTT
CASSLTGAGELFF
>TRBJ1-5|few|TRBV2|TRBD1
TGTGCCGGACGGACAGGCGTCGATCAGCCCCAGCATTTT
CAGRTGVDQPQHF
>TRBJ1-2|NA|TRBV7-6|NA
TGTGCCAGCCAAGCTGTCGGGGGTCAGAGCTATGGCTACACCTTC
CASQAVGGQSYGYTF
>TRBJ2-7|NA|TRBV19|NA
TGTGCCAGTAGTAAGGACAGTCCCTACGAGCAGTACTTC
CASSKDSPYEQYF
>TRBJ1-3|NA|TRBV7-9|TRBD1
TGTGCCAGCAGCTTAGGGGAATGGGACAGGGGGCGAAATGACTACTTT
CASSLGEWDRGRNDYF
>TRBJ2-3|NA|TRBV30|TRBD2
TGTGCCTGGAGTAGAGCGGGGGGCCCCACAGATACGCAGTATTTT
CAWSRAGGPTDTQYF
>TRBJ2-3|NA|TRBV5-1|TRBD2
TGCGCCAGCAGCTTGGGTGGCGGGGGGGCAGATATGCAGTATTTT
CASSLGGGGADMQYF
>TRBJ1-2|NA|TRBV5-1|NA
TGCGCCAGCAGCCCCCCGGGTGGGGGCTTTGGCTACACCTTC
CASSPPGGGFGYTF
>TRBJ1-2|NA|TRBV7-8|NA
TGTGCCAGCAGCTTATCCAGGGAAACGCGGGGCTACACCTTC
CASSLSRETRGYTF
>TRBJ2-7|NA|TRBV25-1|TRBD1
TGTGCCAGCAGTGGAACCGGGACAGGGGAAAACGAGCAGTACTTC
CASSGTGTGENEQYF
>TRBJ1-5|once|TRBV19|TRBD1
TGTGCCAGTAGTCTCGACAGGGAAGTTCCGCCCCAGCATTTT
CASSLDREVPPQHF
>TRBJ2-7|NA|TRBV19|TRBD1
TGTGCCAGTAGATCTGGGGAGACAGGGGGCAACGAGCAGTACTTC
CASRSGETGGNEQYF
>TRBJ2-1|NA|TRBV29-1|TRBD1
TGCAGCGCACCCGGGACAGGCCGATACAATGAGCAGTTCTTC
CSAPGTGRYNEQFF
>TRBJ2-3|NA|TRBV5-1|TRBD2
TGCGCCAGCAGCTTGGATGGGCTAGCGGAGACAGATACGCAGTATTTT
CASSLDGLAETDTQYF
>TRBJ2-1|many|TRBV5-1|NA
TGCGCCAGCAGCTTGGTTCGCAGCTCCTACAATGAGCAGTTCTTC
CASSLVRSSYNEQFF
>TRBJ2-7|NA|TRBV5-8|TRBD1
TGTGCCAGCAGCTGGGACAGTACCTACGAGCAGTACTTC
CASSWDSTYEQYF
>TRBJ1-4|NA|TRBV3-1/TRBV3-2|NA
TGTGCCAGCAGCTACGGGGAAAAACTGTTTTTT
CASSYGEKLFF
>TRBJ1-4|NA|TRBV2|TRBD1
TGTGCCAGCAGTTTCAGACAGGGCCTCGAAAAACTGTTTTTT
CASSFRQGLEKLFF